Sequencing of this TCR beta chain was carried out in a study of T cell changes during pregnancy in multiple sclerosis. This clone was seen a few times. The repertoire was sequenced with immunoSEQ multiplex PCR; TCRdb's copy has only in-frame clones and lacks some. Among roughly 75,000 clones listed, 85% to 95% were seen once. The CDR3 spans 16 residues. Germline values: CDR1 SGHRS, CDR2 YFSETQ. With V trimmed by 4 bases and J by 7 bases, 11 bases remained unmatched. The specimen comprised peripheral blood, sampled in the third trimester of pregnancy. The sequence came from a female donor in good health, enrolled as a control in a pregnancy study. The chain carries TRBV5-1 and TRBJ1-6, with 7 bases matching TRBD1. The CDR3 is CASSGGQDRLNSPLHF. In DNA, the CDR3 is TGCGCCAGCAGCGGCGGACAGGACCGACTCAATTCACCCCTCCACTTT.